This T cell receptor (beta chain) originates from a study of blood T cell repertoires in COVID-19. For the study at large: Donors in the United States, Italy and Spain gave samples during acute or convalescent COVID-19. T cells, B-cell-depleted T cells, or PBMCs provided the cDNA or gDNA that served as material.

This clone was seen repeatedly, ten times or more. The CDR3 spans 13 residues. V was pared by 5 bases and J by 7 bases, with 12 bases between. Germline CDR1 and CDR2: SGHAT and FQNNGV. Profiled with immunoSEQ multiplex PCR; TCRdb holds only in-frame clones, not every one. The table shows around 80,000 clones, with 75% to 90% occurring only once. The chain joins TRBV11-2 to TRBJ2-1; D is unresolved. The material sequenced was peripheral blood. The TCR was taken from a man aged 55-75 years with acute or convalescent COVID-19. CDR3 in DNA: TGTGCCAGCAGCCCCATAGCCGGGAATGAGCAGTTCTTC. This gives the protein CASSPIAGNEQFF.